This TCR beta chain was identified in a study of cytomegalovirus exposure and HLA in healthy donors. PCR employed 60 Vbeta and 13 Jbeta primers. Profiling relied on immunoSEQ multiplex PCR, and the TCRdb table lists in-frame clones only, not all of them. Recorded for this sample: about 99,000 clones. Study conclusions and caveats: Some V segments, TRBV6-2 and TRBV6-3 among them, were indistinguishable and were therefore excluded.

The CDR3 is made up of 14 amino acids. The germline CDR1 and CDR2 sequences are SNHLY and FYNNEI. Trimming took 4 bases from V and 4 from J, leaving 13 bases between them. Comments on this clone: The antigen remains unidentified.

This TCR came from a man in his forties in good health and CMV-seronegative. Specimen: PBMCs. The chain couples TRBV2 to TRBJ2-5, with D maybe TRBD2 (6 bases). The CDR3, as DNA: TGTGCCAGCAGTGTTTGGAGGGACGGAGAGACCCAGTACTTC. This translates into CASSVWRDGETQYF.